A single T cell receptor (beta chain) is shown here with its context. This clone was seen only once. Its binding antigen is unknown. No much larger clone is present one base from it, and per-base qualities are unavailable. Libraries were prepared through the immunoSEQ multiplex PCR assay. The authors' pipeline ran thus. To diagnose cytomegalovirus status from the catalog of TCR beta chain sequences, a statistical classification framework was built. This is the immuneACCESS table as TCRdb keeps it, with only in-frame sequences that have V and J called. A part of the clones is gone; compared with another copy, unresolved V genes explain less than half, and the rest is unexplained. The V and J calls and clone size come from that table; D and trimming were worked out from the DNA. This sample comprises 200,000 to 250,000 clones, approximately 87% of them detected only once. 4.5% to 6% of the sample belongs to the ten largest clones.

Donors formed part of the validation cohort, which comprised over a hundred subjects and was distinct from the first cohort of 550 to 850 subjects. The entry originates in a study of cytomegalovirus exposure and HLA in healthy donors (dated by TCRdb to 2015 to 2018). About the investigation overall: The roughly 700 repertoires of the first cohort and the roughly 110 validation repertoires were produced on the same platform, according to a later analysis. A separate validation cohort of 100 to 150 different subjects was used in addition to the approximately 700-subject first cohort. The study aimed to test whether signatures of past pathogen exposure could be identified by cataloging public T cell receptors. The study combined high-throughput TCR immunosequencing, statistical association of individual TCRs with disease status, and machine learning to predict cytomegalovirus infection status.

The investigation overall reported the following: While some public TCRs were present in many individuals, most TCR sequences turned up only very rarely across donors. A total of 150 or so TCR beta chains were listed by the study as associated with cytomegalovirus. The validation cohort had no HLA typing available for a later analysis, so co-occurrence within that cohort was assessed over all 120 or so repertoires. Three of the identified cytomegalovirus-associated TCR beta chains were confirmed in vitro to be specific for cytomegalovirus antigens. According to the authors, the approach could potentially be generalized to other disease states and immunological phenotypes. In both the original and validation cohorts, the classifier was reported to diagnose cytomegalovirus status with high specificity and sensitivity. A later analysis found that TCRs clustered in the first cohort also tended to co-occur in the roughly 120 validation repertoires, with just under 95% of cluster scores above 0.

Trimmed from V: 7 bases; trimmed from J: 5 bases; junction bases lacking a gene match: 6. The CDR3 goes from the cysteine to the phenylalanine over 13 residues. Only the CDR3 DNA is retained, 39 bases long and in frame from the first base. From the germline V gene, CDR1 is MNHEY and CDR2 is SVGAGI. The source material was PBMCs. The source of this sequence is a woman under 30 in good health and CMV-seronegative. The receptor chain draws on TRBV6-5 and TRBJ1-2, with 8 central nucleotides matching TRBD1. The sequence in DNA is TGTGCCAGCACCCGGGACAGGAAGTATGGCTACACCTTC. It codes for CASTRDRKYGYTF.